These 20 T cell receptor beta chains were sequenced from one sample in a study of blood T cell repertoires in COVID-19 (TCRdb year 2020). The library was made by the immunoSEQ multiplex PCR assay. TCRdb limited this immuneACCESS table to in-frame rearrangements with V and J called. A share of clones is missing; checked studies link under half to unresolved V genes, and the rest is unexplained. Counted in this sample were about 36,000 clones; roughly 73% of them appeared once. About 30% of the sample belongs to the ten largest clones. Sequencing used peripheral blood. These receptors all come from a man aged 60 to 69 with acute or convalescent COVID-19.

The chain carries TRBV19 and TRBJ2-7; 8 nucleotides match TRBD1. The CDR3 is made up of 14 amino acids. The germline CDR1 and CDR2 sequences are LNHDA and SQIVND (reference sequence). The J segment lost 4 bases and the V segment lost 4 bases, leaving 6 bases of the junction unmatched. Here the CDR3 DNA reads TGTGCCAGTAGTACCGACAGGGGAGGATACGAGCAGTACTTC. Its translation: CASSTDRGGYEQYF.

This chain uses TRBV28 with TRBJ1-1, with D unclear. The ends were cut back, 6 bases at V and 1 base at J, with 6 bases in the middle. The CDR3 sequence is 12 residues long. Per the germline V gene, CDR1 is MDHEN and CDR2 is SYDVKM. The CDR3 DNA reads as TGTGCCAGCAGGCACAGGAACACTGAAGCTTTCTTT. The encoded protein is CASRHRNTEAFF.

The DNA for the CDR3 is TGTGCCACCAGTGATTTATTAGCAAGCCAAGGGGAGCTGTTTTTT. The encoded protein is CATSDLLASQGELFF. The V and J genes are TRBV24-1 and TRBJ2-2; no firm D call. The CDR3 is 15 residues long. The V and J ends lost 1 base and 8 bases respectively, with 13 bases between them. In germline, CDR1 is KGHDR, CDR2 SFDVKD.

The genes are TRBV19 and TRBJ1-5; the match to TRBD1 covers 9 bases. This CDR3 is 14 amino acids long. V lost 5 bases to trimming and J lost 7 bases; unmatched junction nucleotides: 6. Germline V gene data show CDR1 as LNHDA and CDR2 as SQIVND (reference sequence). CDR3 amino acids: CASSSTGTGQPQHF. The CDR3 bases are TGTGCCAGTAGTTCGACAGGGACAGGGCAGCCCCAGCATTTT.

The chain recombines TRBV4-2 with TRBJ2-5, with 11 bases matching TRBD1. CDR1 and CDR2 from the germline V gene are LGHNA and YNFKEQ. After removal of 4 bases from V and 5 bases from J, the junction contained 6 bases not matched to a gene. CDR3 length: 15 amino acids. CDR3 DNA sequence: TGTGCCAGCAGCCGGACAGGGGGCGAAGAGGAGACCCAGTACTTC. Translating gives CASSRTGGEEETQYF.

V gene TRBV21-1 combines with J gene TRBJ2-1; the tabulated D call, TRBD2, remains unverified against the DNA. TRBV21-1 is annotated as a pseudogene. The CDR3 runs to 19 residues. The CDR3 DNA reads TGTGCCAGCAGCAAAGACCGGACTAGCGGGAAGGGTTATGGCAATGAGCAGTTCTTC. It specifies CASSKDRTSGKGYGNEQFF.

This sequence joins TRBV7-9 and TRBJ2-1; no reliable D call. The V end lost 0 bases, the J end lost 2 bases, and 11 bases lay between the germline ends. The germline V gene has CDR1 SEHNR and CDR2 FQNEAQ (reference sequence). The CDR3 length is 16 residues. The DNA of the CDR3 is TGTGCCAGCAGCTTAGCGAGTCTAAGCGCCTACAATGAGCAGTTCTTC. Translation gives CASSLASLSAYNEQFF.

The chain has TRBV24-1 and TRBJ1-5; 8 positions agree with TRBD1. Germline V lookup: CDR1 KGHDR, CDR2 SFDVKD. Unmatched junction bases numbered 10, after V lost 5 bases and J lost 11 bases. The CDR3 has 14 residues. The CDR3 bases are TGTGCCACCAGTGCCCCGGACAGGGCCGCGGCCCAGCATTTT. Translating gives CATSAPDRAAAQHF.

The genes are TRBV10-1 and TRBJ2-5; 8 positions match TRBD1. This CDR3 comprises 14 residues. V trimming: 4 bases; J trimming: 2 bases; junction bases outside the gene matches: 3. From germline, CDR1 is WNHNN and CDR2 SYGVQD (reference sequence). The CDR3 is CASSAHRGQETQYF. The CDR3 coding sequence is TGCGCCAGCAGTGCACACAGGGGGCAAGAGACCCAGTACTTC.

This clone occurred a few times. CDR3 bases: TGCGCCAGCAGAGATGACAGGGCCGCAGATACGCAGTATTTT. Translation gives CASRDDRAADTQYF. The rearrangement uses TRBV10-1 and TRBJ2-3; 7 bases align to TRBD1. Germline trimming cut 6 bases from V and 4 bases from J; bases unmatched to any gene: 7. This CDR3 has 14 residues. Germline V lookup: CDR1 WNHNN, CDR2 SYGVQD (reference sequence).

J is TRBJ1-4 and V is TRBV28, with TRBD1 matching over 9 bases. Per germline, CDR1 MDHEN and CDR2 SYDVKM. V was clipped by 4 bases and J by 3 bases; unmatched bases: 9. CDR3 length: 17 residues. CDR3 bases: TGTGCCAGCAGTTCGTTGGACAGGGGCAGGGCTAATGAAAAACTGTTTTTT. Its protein is CASSSLDRGRANEKLFF.

The chain combines TRBV7-2 with TRBJ2-3; no clear D gene. The V end was cut by 1 base, the J end by 7 bases, with 15 bases between. CDR3 length equals 15 residues. The germline V gene encodes CDR1 SGHTA and CDR2 FQGNSA. The chain's CDR3 is CASSLGFQEGNTQYF. In DNA, the CDR3 is TGTGCCAGCAGCTTAGGATTTCAGGAAGGAAATACGCAGTATTTT.

Here the CDR3 reads CASSVIPGQGASGGQYF. CDR3 DNA sequence: TGTGCCAGCAGCGTAATTCCGGGACAGGGAGCCTCAGGGGGTCAGTACTTC. V usage is TRBV5-6 and J usage is TRBJ2-4; 9 bases align to TRBD1. The length of the CDR3 is 17 residues. Germline V CDR1 and CDR2: SGHDT, YYEEEE. V was pared by 4 bases and J by 12 bases, with 20 bases of the junction left unmatched.

The chain employs TRBV5-6 and TRBJ2-1, with 7 positions matching TRBD1. The CDR3 loop spans 16 amino acids. V was pared by 0 bases and J by 13 bases, with 16 bases of the junction left unmatched. Per the germline V gene, CDR1 is SGHDT and CDR2 is YYEEEE. The CDR3 spells CASSLVVSGQPEDQFF. CDR3 DNA: TGTGCCAGCAGCTTGGTAGTTTCGGGACAGCCCGAGGATCAGTTCTTC. Looking up the rest from reference TRBV5-6 and TRBJ2-1 gives the full variable domain: DAGVTQSPTHLIKTRGQQVTLRCSPKSGHDTVSWYQQALGQGPQFIFQYYEEEERQRGNFPDRFSGHQFPNYSSELNVNALLLGDSALYLCASSLVVSGQPEDQFFGPGTRLTVL.

CDR3 DNA sequence: TGTGCCAGCAGGGGCGATGAGCAGTTCTTC. It codes for CASRGDEQFF. The chain links TRBV28 to TRBJ2-1; D not resolved. This CDR3 has 10 residues. V lost 6 bases to trimming and J lost 8 bases, with 5 bases between them. Germline values: CDR1 MDHEN, CDR2 SYDVKM.

The rearrangement joins TRBV15 to TRBJ2-3; D ambiguous. V dropped 0 bases and J dropped 2 bases, with 6 bases sitting between them. The CDR3 length is 14 residues. Germline V gene lookup returns CDR1 LNHNV and CDR2 YYDKDF (reference sequence). The CDR3 coding sequence is TGTGCCACCAGCAGAGAGCTAGTCACAGATACGCAGTATTTT. It translates to CATSRELVTDTQYF.

The chain is built from TRBV27 and TRBJ2-1; TRBD1 matches 8 bases. This CDR3 region has 14 residues. J was trimmed by 2 bases and V by 7 bases; bases with no gene match: 4. Germline loops: CDR1 MNHEY, CDR2 SMNVEV (reference sequence). CDR3: CASNLRGPYNEQFF. The CDR3 region has the DNA TGTGCCAGCAATCTCAGGGGGCCCTACAATGAGCAGTTCTTC.

The genes are TRBV7-9 and TRBJ1-3; TRBD1 might be the D (5 bases). CDR1 SEHNR and CDR2 FQNEAQ come from the germline V gene (reference sequence). With 6 bases removed from V and 3 bases from J, the gap between germline ends came to 15 bases. The CDR3 spans 15 residues. Here the CDR3 reads CASRSGGGVGNTIYF. The CDR3 coding sequence is TGTGCCAGCAGATCCGGCGGGGGGGTTGGAAACACCATATATTTT.

The chain recombines TRBV3-1 (or the pseudogene TRBV3-2) with TRBJ1-6; possibly TRBD1 for D (5 bases). This CDR3 region has 15 residues. V lost 0 bases and J lost 7, with 10 bases in between. Germline V gene sequence: CDR1 LGHDT, CDR2 YNNKEL (reference sequence). The CDR3 sequence is CASSQDGRGNSPLHF. CDR3 coding DNA: TGTGCCAGCAGCCAAGACGGGCGGGGGAATTCACCCCTCCACTTT.

The chain recombines TRBV7-6 with TRBJ1-4, with D uncertain. CDR3 length: 15 amino acids. Looked up from germline, CDR1 is SGHVS and CDR2 is FNYEAQ. Trimming cost V 5 bases and J 7 bases, with 17 bases left between them. CDR3 amino acids: CASSLSAGGGEKLFF. The CDR3 nucleotides read TGTGCCAGCAGCCTCTCGGCCGGAGGAGGTGAAAAACTGTTTTTT.